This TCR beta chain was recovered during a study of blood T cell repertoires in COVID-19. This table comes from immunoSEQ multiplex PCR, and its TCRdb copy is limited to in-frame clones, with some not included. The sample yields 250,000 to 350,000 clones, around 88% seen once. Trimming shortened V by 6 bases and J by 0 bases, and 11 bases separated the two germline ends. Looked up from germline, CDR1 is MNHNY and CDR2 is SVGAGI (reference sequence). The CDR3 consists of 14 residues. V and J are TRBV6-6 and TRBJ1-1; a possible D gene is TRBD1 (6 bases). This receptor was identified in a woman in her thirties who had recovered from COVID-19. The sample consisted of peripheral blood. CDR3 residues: CASSRGAMNTEAFF. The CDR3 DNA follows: TGTGCCAGCAGCCGGGGGGCCATGAACACTGAAGCTTTCTTT.